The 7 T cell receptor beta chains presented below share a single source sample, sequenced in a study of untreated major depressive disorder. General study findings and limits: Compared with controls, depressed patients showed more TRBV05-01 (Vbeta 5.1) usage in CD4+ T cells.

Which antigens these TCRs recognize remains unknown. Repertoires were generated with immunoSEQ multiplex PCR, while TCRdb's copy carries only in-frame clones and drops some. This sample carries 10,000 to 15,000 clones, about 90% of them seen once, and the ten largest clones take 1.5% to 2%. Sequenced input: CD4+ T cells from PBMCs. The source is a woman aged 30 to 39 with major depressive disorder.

CDR3 loop: CASRGGPSSGNTIYF. In nucleotides, the CDR3 is TGTGCCAGCAGGGGAGGACCAAGCTCTGGAAACACCATATATTTT. This chain links TRBV2 with TRBJ1-3; no reliable D call. The CDR3 consists of 15 residues. V dropped 6 bases and J dropped 0 bases, with 12 bases sitting between them. CDR1 is SNHLY and CDR2 is FYNNEI in the germline V gene. The full variable domain, rest sourced from reference TRBV2 and TRBJ1-3, is EPEVTQTPSHQVTQMGQEVILRCVPISNHLYFYWYRQILGQKVEFLVSFYNNEISEKSEIFDDQFSVERPDGSNFTLKIRSTKLEDSAMYFCASRGGPSSGNTIYFGEGSWLTVV.

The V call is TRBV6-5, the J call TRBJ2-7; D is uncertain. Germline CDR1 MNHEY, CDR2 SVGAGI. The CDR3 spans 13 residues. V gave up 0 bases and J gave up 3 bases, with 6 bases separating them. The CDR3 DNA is TGTGCCAGCAGTTACTCGATAGGCTACGAGCAGTACTTC. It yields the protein CASSYSIGYEQYF.

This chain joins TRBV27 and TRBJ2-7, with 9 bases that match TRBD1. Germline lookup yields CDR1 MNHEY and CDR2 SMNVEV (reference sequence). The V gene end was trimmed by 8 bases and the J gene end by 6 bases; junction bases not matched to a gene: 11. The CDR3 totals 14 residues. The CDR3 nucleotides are TGTGCCAGCCGCCTAGGGACAGGGCCGTCCGAGCAGTACTTC. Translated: CASRLGTGPSEQYF.

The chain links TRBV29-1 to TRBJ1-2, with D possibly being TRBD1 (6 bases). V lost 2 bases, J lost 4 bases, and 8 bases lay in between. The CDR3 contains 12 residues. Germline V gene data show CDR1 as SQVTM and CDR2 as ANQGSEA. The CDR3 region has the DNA TGCAGCGTTGAAACAGGGACCTATGGCTACACCTTC. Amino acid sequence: CSVETGTYGYTF.

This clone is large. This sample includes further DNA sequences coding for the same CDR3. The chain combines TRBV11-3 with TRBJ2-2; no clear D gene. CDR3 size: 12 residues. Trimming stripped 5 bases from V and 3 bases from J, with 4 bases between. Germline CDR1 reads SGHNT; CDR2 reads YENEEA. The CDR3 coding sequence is TGTGCCAGCAGCCTTTACACCGGGGAGCTGTTTTTT. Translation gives CASSLYTGELFF.

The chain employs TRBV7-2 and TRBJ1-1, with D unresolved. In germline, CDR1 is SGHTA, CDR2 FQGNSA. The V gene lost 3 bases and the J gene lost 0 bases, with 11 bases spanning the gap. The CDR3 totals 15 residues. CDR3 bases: TGTGCCAGCAGCTTCAAGAGTTCGCTGAACACTGAAGCTTTCTTT. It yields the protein CASSFKSSLNTEAFF.

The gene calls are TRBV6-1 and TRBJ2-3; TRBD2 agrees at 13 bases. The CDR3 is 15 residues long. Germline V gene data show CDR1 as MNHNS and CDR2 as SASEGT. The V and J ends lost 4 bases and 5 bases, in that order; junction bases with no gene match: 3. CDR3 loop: CASSALAGGVDTQYF. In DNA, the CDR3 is TGTGCCAGCAGTGCACTAGCGGGAGGGGTAGATACGCAGTATTTT.